What follows is one TCR beta chain and its context. The target antigen is unknown. This CDR3 contains 16 residues. Germline V lookup: CDR1 SGHDN, CDR2 FVKESK. V lost 4 bases to trimming and J lost 1 base, with 15 bases between them. TCRdb's copy holds only in-frame clones and misses some; the assay was immunoSEQ multiplex PCR. This sample yields roughly 2.2 million clones, of which 93% are seen a single time; 0.35% to 0.45% belongs to the top ten. The data belong to a study of shared clonotypes between healthy human individuals. General study points: Shared across a few donors were 4% to 6% of the naive CD4 clonotypes.

The sequenced material came from naive CD4+ T cells from PBMCs. Subset: CD45RA+ positively selected. The clonotype was recovered from a man aged 18 to 29 in good health. Some clones in this sample may be carry-over from other donors' samples. The chain has TRBV14 and TRBJ2-3, with a possible D match to TRBD2 (6 bases). CDR3 bases: TGTGCCAGCAGCCGTGCAAGGAGGGCGGGCACAGATACGCAGTATTTT. It yields the protein CASSRARRAGTDTQYF. Combining the CDR3 with reference TRBV14 and TRBJ2-3 gives the whole variable domain EAGVTQFPSHSVIEKGQTVTLRCDPISGHDNLYWYRRVMGKEIKFLLHFVKESKQDESGMPNNRFLAERTGGTYSTLKVQPAELEDSGVYFCASSRARRAGTDTQYFGPGTRLTVL.